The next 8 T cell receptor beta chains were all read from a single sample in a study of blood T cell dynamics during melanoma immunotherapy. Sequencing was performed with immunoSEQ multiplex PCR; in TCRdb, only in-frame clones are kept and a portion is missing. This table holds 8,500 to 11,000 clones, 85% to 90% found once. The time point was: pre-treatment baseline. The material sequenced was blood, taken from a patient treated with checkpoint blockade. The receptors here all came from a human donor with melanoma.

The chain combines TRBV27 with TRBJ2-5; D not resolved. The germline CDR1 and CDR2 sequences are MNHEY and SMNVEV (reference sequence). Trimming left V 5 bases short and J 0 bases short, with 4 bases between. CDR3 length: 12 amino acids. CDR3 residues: CASSGYQETQYF. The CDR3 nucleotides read TGTGCCAGCAGTGGGTACCAAGAGACCCAGTACTTC.

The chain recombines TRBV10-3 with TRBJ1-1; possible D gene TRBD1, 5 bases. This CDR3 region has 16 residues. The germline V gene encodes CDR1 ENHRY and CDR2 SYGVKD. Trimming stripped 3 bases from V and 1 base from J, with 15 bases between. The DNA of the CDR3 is TGTGCCATCAGTGAAAAAGGGGTGGGTGAGAACACTGAAGCTTTCTTT. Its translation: CAISEKGVGENTEAFF.

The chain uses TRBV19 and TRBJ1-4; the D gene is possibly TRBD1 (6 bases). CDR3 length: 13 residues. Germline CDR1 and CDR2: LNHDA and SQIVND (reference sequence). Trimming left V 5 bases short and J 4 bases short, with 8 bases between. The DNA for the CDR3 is TGTGCCAGTAGTCTACAGGGTAATGAAAAACTGTTTTTT. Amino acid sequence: CASSLQGNEKLFF.

CDR3 amino acids: CASPQGVTLGYGYTF. The CDR3 DNA sequence: TGCGCCAGCCCCCAGGGGGTTACCTTGGGCTATGGCTACACCTTC. The chain joins TRBV23-1 to TRBJ1-2; TRBD1 matches at 7 bases. TRBV23-1 is an ORF, with its function uncertain. The CDR3 consists of 15 residues. V shed 8 bases and J 4 bases; nucleotides not matched to a gene: 13.

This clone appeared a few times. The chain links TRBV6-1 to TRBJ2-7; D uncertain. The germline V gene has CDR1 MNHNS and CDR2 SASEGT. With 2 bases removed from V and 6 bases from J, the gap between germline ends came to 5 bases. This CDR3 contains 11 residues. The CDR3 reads CASSENIEQYF. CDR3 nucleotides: TGTGCCAGCAGTGAAAATATCGAGCAGTACTTC.

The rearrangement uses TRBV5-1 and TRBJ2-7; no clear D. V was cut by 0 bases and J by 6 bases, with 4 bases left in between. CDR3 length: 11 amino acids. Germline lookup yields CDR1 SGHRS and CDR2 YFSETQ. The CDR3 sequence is CASSLGPEQYF. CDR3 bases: TGCGCCAGCAGCTTGGGGCCCGAGCAGTACTTC. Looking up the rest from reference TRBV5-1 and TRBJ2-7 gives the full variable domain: KAGVTQTPRYLIKTRGQQVTLSCSPISGHRSVSWYQQTPGQGLQFLFEYFSETQRNKGNFPGRFSGRQFSNSRSEMNVSTLELGDSALYLCASSLGPEQYFGPGTRLTVT.

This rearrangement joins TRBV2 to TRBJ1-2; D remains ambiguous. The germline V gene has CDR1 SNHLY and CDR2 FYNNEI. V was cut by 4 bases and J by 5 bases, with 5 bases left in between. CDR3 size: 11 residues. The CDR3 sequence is CASSVGYGYTF. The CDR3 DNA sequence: TGTGCCAGCAGTGTAGGATATGGCTACACCTTC.

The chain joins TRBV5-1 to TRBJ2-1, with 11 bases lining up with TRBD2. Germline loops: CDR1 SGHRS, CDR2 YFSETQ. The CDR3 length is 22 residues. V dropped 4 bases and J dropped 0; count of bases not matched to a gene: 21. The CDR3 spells CASSEDRGFSGTSGSSYNEQFF. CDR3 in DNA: TGCGCCAGCAGCGAGGACAGGGGATTTTCCGGGACTAGCGGAAGCTCCTACAATGAGCAGTTCTTC.